These 3 T cell receptor beta chains were all obtained from the same sample, sequenced in a study of cytomegalovirus exposure and HLA in healthy donors. The PCR made use of 60 Vbeta and 13 Jbeta primers. Sequencing used immunoSEQ multiplex PCR; TCRdb keeps in-frame clones, though not all of them. This sample yields 120,000 or so clones, of which roughly 69% are seen a single time; just over 8% belongs to the top ten. Specimen: PBMCs. These receptors were collected from a woman aged 40-49 years in good health and CMV-seropositive.

This clone has a handful of counts. V gene TRBV13 combines with J gene TRBJ2-5, with a possible D match to TRBD2 (7 bases). There are 12 residues in the CDR3. The germline CDR1 and CDR2 sequences are PRHDT and FYEKMQ (reference sequence). The germline V and J ends were trimmed by 4 bases and 11 bases, with 14 bases remaining between them. The CDR3 loop reads CASSSRGREQYF. CDR3 DNA sequence: TGTGCCAGCAGCTCGCGGGGGCGGGAGCAGTACTTC.

The CDR3 loop reads CASSRQGAGQPQHF. The CDR3, as DNA: TGTGCCAGCAGTCGACAGGGGGCGGGTCAGCCCCAGCATTTT. The chain uses TRBV6-5 and TRBJ1-5; 10 nucleotides match TRBD1. The CDR3 contains 14 residues. Germline values: CDR1 MNHEY, CDR2 SVGAGI. V shed 5 bases, J shed 6 bases, and the junction held 4 bases outside the gene matches.

The genes are TRBV5-5 and TRBJ1-1; D gene unclear. The length of the CDR3 is 12 residues. The V gene lost 3 bases and the J gene lost 10 bases, with 13 bases spanning the gap. Germline values: CDR1 SGHKS, CDR2 YYEKEE (reference sequence). CDR3 amino acids: CASSSYGLPAFF. CDR3 sequence (DNA): TGTGCCAGCAGCTCGTACGGGTTACCAGCTTTCTTT.